Each of the 26 T cell receptor beta chains below was sequenced from the same sample in a study of blood T cell repertoires in COVID-19. The method was immunoSEQ multiplex PCR; TCRdb's version includes in-frame clones alone and lacks a portion of them. The table has around 97,000 clones, about nine tenths seen once. The sample was peripheral blood. These receptors all come from a woman over 75 in a cohort sampled during active COVID-19.

The chain links TRBV29-1 to TRBJ2-6; TRBD1 matches at 9 bases. The J segment lost 1 base and the V segment lost 3 bases, leaving 4 bases of the junction unmatched. Germline V gene sequence: CDR1 SQVTM, CDR2 ANQGSEA. The CDR3 is 16 residues long. This CDR3 reads CSVEGDRESGANVLTF. CDR3 DNA sequence: TGCAGCGTTGAGGGGGACAGGGAGTCTGGGGCCAACGTCCTGACTTTC.

This chain links TRBV27 with TRBJ1-2; maybe TRBD1 (5 bases). The V end lost 6 bases, the J end lost 3 bases, and 29 bases lay between the germline ends. The CDR3 has 19 residues. In germline, CDR1 is MNHEY, CDR2 SMNVEV (reference sequence). The CDR3 loop is CASRAGRAPLSPTYYGYTF. The CDR3 DNA reads TGTGCCAGCAGAGCGGGACGGGCCCCTTTGAGCCCTACTTACTATGGCTACACCTTC.

The chain links TRBV18 to TRBJ2-7, with 7 bases fitting TRBD1. J gave up 4 bases and V 2 bases, and 2 bases lay outside the gene matches. The CDR3 has 13 amino acids. Germline V CDR1 and CDR2: KGHSH, LQKENI. CDR3 in amino acids: CASSPTQGYEQYF. The CDR3 bases are TGTGCCAGCTCACCAACACAGGGGTACGAGCAGTACTTC.

The gene calls are TRBV7-3 and TRBJ2-2; 7 bases agree with TRBD1. The CDR3 contains 14 residues. V was clipped by 3 bases and J by 4 bases; unmatched bases: 2. Germline CDR1 reads SGHTA; CDR2 reads FQGTGA. CDR3 in DNA: TGTGCCAGCAGCTTCGACAGGGCCACCGGGGAGCTGTTTTTT. Encoded protein: CASSFDRATGELFF.

The chain carries TRBV28 and TRBJ2-5, with 7 nucleotides matching TRBD1. Germline V gene lookup returns CDR1 MDHEN and CDR2 SYDVKM. After removal of 4 bases from V and 5 bases from J, the junction contained 1 base not matched to a gene. The length of the CDR3 is 12 residues. The CDR3: CASSSRGETQYF. DNA for the CDR3: TGTGCCAGCAGTTCCAGGGGGGAGACCCAGTACTTC.

The chain employs TRBV28 and TRBJ1-1; the D is unclear. This CDR3 has 12 residues. Germline-derived CDR1 and CDR2 are MDHEN and SYDVKM. Trimming pared 3 bases from V and 4 bases from J, leaving 6 bases between. The CDR3, as DNA: TGTGCCAGCAGTTTGTTTATCACTGAAGCTTTCTTT. Translating gives CASSLFITEAFF.

This chain links TRBV2 with TRBJ2-2, with 10 bases aligning to TRBD1. V dropped 6 bases and J dropped 2; count of bases not matched to a gene: 6. From germline, CDR1 is SNHLY and CDR2 FYNNEI. CDR3 length equals 16 residues. CDR3 nucleotide sequence: TGTGCCAGCAGCTTGGGACAGGGGACCAACACCGGGGAGCTGTTTTTT. Translating gives CASSLGQGTNTGELFF.

This sequence joins TRBV12-3 or TRBV12-4 and TRBJ1-2; D perhaps matches TRBD1 (5 bases). The CDR3 has 11 amino acids. V was clipped by 6 bases and J by 13 bases, with 15 bases between them. CDR3: CASSTRGKATF. CDR3 in DNA: TGTGCCAGCAGCACTCGGGGGAAGGCCACCTTC.

A word on this clone: The germline gene is not matched at one end of the junction; a read error may be the cause. The rearrangement uses TRBV3-1 (or the pseudogene TRBV3-2) and TRBJ2-7, with 7 nucleotides matching TRBD2. The CDR3 has 13 residues. Germline CDR1 reads LGHDT; CDR2 reads YNNKEL (reference sequence). CDR3 in amino acids: CASSQGEGGPQSF. The CDR3 region has the DNA TGTGCCAGCAGCCAAGGGGAGGGCGGACCACAAAGCTTC.

The chain has TRBV5-6 and TRBJ2-1, with TRBD2 identical over 15 bases. Germline V CDR1 and CDR2: SGHDT, YYEEEE. Trimming cost V 4 bases and J 10 bases; bases outside gene matches: 6. The CDR3 totals 15 residues. The CDR3 sequence: CASSVGLAGGLEQFF. The CDR3 coding sequence is TGTGCCAGCAGCGTCGGACTAGCGGGGGGGCTGGAGCAGTTCTTC. Filled out from reference TRBV5-6 and TRBJ2-1, the complete variable domain reads DAGVTQSPTHLIKTRGQQVTLRCSPKSGHDTVSWYQQALGQGPQFIFQYYEEEERQRGNFPDRFSGHQFPNYSSELNVNALLLGDSALYLCASSVGLAGGLEQFFGPGTRLTVL.

CDR3 protein: CASSQGQGGNSPLHF. The CDR3 nucleotides are TGTGCCAGCAGCCAAGGACAGGGTGGAAATTCACCCCTCCACTTT. V and J are TRBV6-5 and TRBJ1-6; TRBD1 aligns across 8 bases. This CDR3 is built from 15 residues. Germline V CDR1 and CDR2: MNHEY, SVGAGI. J was trimmed by 7 bases and V by 6 bases; bases with no gene match: 8.

This rearrangement joins TRBV19 to TRBJ1-3; TRBD1 might be the D (6 bases). Germline V gene lookup returns CDR1 LNHDA and CDR2 SQIVND (reference sequence). This CDR3 contains 14 residues. Trimming removed 7 bases at V and 4 bases at J, with 14 bases between. The CDR3 here is CASKGQGKGNTIYF. The CDR3 DNA follows: TGTGCCAGTAAGGGCCAGGGGAAAGGAAACACCATATATTTT.

The chain is built from TRBV30 and TRBJ2-3, with a weak D call TRBD2 (5 bases). The V end lost 7 bases, the J end lost 5 bases, and 16 bases lay between the germline ends. Germline lookup yields CDR1 GTSNPN and CDR2 SVGIG (reference sequence). This CDR3 contains 13 residues. The CDR3, as DNA: TGTGCCTCAAGCCGGGTCGGAGGAGATACGCAGTATTTT. It specifies CASSRVGGDTQYF. Combining the CDR3 with reference TRBV30 and TRBJ2-3 gives the whole variable domain SQTIHQWPATLVQPVGSPLSLECTVEGTSNPNLYWYRQAAGRGLQLLFYSVGIGQISSEVPQNLSASRPQDRQFILSSKKLLLSDSGFYLCASSRVGGDTQYFGPGTRLTVL.

The J gene is TRBJ2-7, the V gene TRBV11-3; 12 bases match TRBD2. The CDR3 runs to 18 residues. V was pared by 5 bases and J by 2 bases, with 13 bases of the junction left unmatched. CDR1 and CDR2 from the germline V gene are SGHNT and YENEEA. CDR3 DNA: TGTGCCAGCAGCAAGGGACTAGCGGGCGGGGCCGTCACCTACGAGCAGTACTTC. Translation: CASSKGLAGGAVTYEQYF. Full variable domain (rest looked up from reference TRBV11-3 and TRBJ2-7): EAGVVQSPRYKIIEKKQPVAFWCNPISGHNTLYWYLQNLGQGPELLIRYENEEAVDDSQLPKDRFSAERLKGVDSTLKIQPAELGDSAVYLCASSKGLAGGAVTYEQYFGPGTRLTVT.

The genes are TRBV5-1 and TRBJ2-3; 8 bases are shared with TRBD1. The V gene's germline CDR1 is SGHRS and CDR2 YFSETQ. The J segment lost 0 bases and the V segment lost 0 bases, leaving 3 bases of the junction unmatched. The CDR3 sequence is 16 residues long. The CDR3 loop is CASSLDGQGSTDTQYF. CDR3 nucleotide sequence: TGCGCCAGCAGCTTGGACGGACAGGGTAGCACAGATACGCAGTATTTT.

The chain couples TRBV6-2 or TRBV6-3 to TRBJ1-4, with D perhaps matching TRBD1 (5 bases). Trimming pared 2 bases from V and 7 bases from J, leaving 17 bases between. From germline, CDR1 is MNHEY and CDR2 SVGEGT. There are 16 residues in the CDR3. The CDR3 DNA reads TGTGCCAGCAGTTACGAGGGAGGGGTCGCGCGTGAAAAACTGTTTTTT. Translating gives CASSYEGGVAREKLFF.

V usage is TRBV15 and J usage is TRBJ2-2; possibly TRBD2 for D (6 bases). The CDR3 extends over 16 amino acids. Germline V CDR1 and CDR2: LNHNV, YYDKDF (reference sequence). The V end lost 3 bases, the J end lost 4 bases, and 15 bases lay between the germline ends. The CDR3 is CATSRGEPSVTGELFF. The CDR3 DNA is TGTGCCACCAGCAGGGGGGAGCCTAGCGTCACCGGGGAGCTGTTTTTT.

This clone is a singleton in its sample. The chain links TRBV19 to TRBJ1-1; unclear D gene. This CDR3 contains 16 residues. Germline lookup yields CDR1 LNHDA and CDR2 SQIVND (reference sequence). V was clipped by 0 bases and J by 0 bases, with 11 bases between them. The CDR3 bases are TGTGCCAGTAGTATAGATGCGAGACAAATGAACACTGAAGCTTTCTTT. Translated, it gives CASSIDARQMNTEAFF.

This chain connects TRBV5-1 to TRBJ2-3; D gene unclear. This CDR3 has 16 amino acids. Deletions cut 2 bases from V and 2 bases from J, with 15 bases between. Germline assignment: CDR1 SGHRS and CDR2 YFSETQ. CDR3: CASSFSGLPNTDTQYF. DNA for the CDR3: TGCGCCAGCAGCTTTTCTGGGCTTCCCAACACAGATACGCAGTATTTT.

The genes are TRBV5-1 and TRBJ2-1; no definite D call. V shed 4 bases and J shed 4 bases, with 6 bases lying between them. Germline V gene lookup returns CDR1 SGHRS and CDR2 YFSETQ. The CDR3 totals 12 residues. This CDR3 reads CASSVQYNEQFF. The CDR3 region has the DNA TGCGCCAGCAGCGTGCAGTACAATGAGCAGTTCTTC.

CDR3 nucleotide sequence: TGTGCTAGTGGTGGGGGACTAGCGGGGCACTACGAGCAGTACTTC. Amino acid sequence: CASGGGLAGHYEQYF. V gene TRBV12-5 combines with J gene TRBJ2-7; 13 bases map to TRBD2. V shed 5 bases and J 3 bases; nucleotides not matched to a gene: 4. CDR1 LGHNT and CDR2 FRNRAP come from the germline V gene. CDR3 size: 15 residues.

This clone was seen once. The chain links TRBV19 to TRBJ1-2; 10 nucleotides agree with TRBD1. The CDR3 covers 15 residues. Trimming removed 5 bases from V and 2 bases from J; junction bases left unmatched: 5. CDR1 is LNHDA and CDR2 is SQIVND in the germline V gene (reference sequence). The CDR3: CASSPRDRGNYGYTF. CDR3 DNA: TGTGCCAGTAGTCCCCGGGACAGGGGAAACTATGGCTACACCTTC. Full variable domain (rest looked up from reference TRBV19 and TRBJ1-2): DGGITQSPKYLFRKEGQNVTLSCEQNLNHDAMYWYRQDPGQGLRLIYYSQIVNDFQKGDIAEGYSVSREKKESFPLTVTSAQKNPTAFYLCASSPRDRGNYGYTFGSGTRLTVV.

The chain links TRBV7-8 to TRBJ1-2; D might be TRBD1 (6 bases). CDR3 length: 13 amino acids. The V end lost 4 bases, the J end lost 8 bases, and 14 bases lay between the germline ends. In germline, CDR1 is SGHVS, CDR2 FQNEAQ. CDR3 nucleotide sequence: TGTGCCAGCAGCTCATTACAGGGAAGGGGCTACACCTTC. Protein sequence: CASSSLQGRGYTF.

This clone has a handful of counts. The V call is TRBV7-9, the J call TRBJ2-7; D is unresolved. CDR3 size: 11 residues. Per germline, CDR1 SEHNR and CDR2 FQNEAQ (reference sequence). Trimming shortened V by 6 bases and J by 6 bases, and 9 bases separated the two germline ends. The CDR3 DNA reads TGTGCCAGCAGAAGCTCTGTCGAGCAGTACTTC. It is translated as CASRSSVEQYF.

V usage is TRBV5-1 and J usage is TRBJ2-1; 9 nucleotides match TRBD2. Trimming removed 4 bases from V and 2 bases from J; junction bases left unmatched: 10. Germline V CDR1 and CDR2: SGHRS, YFSETQ. The CDR3 has 17 amino acids. CDR3 in amino acids: CASSGVLAGDAYNEQFF. The CDR3 nucleotides are TGCGCCAGCAGCGGTGTTTTAGCGGGAGACGCCTACAATGAGCAGTTCTTC.

The chain has TRBV7-9 and TRBJ2-1; 10 positions agree with TRBD2. V shed 1 base, J shed 2 bases, and the junction held 5 bases outside the gene matches. This CDR3 has 17 residues. Germline CDR1 and CDR2: SEHNR and FQNEAQ (reference sequence). The CDR3 nucleotides are TGTGCCAGCAGCTTAGTGGTAGCGGGAGGAACCTACAATGAGCAGTTCTTC. This gives the protein CASSLVVAGGTYNEQFF.